This is a list of T cell receptor beta chains from one sample in a study of PD-1 blockade in classical Hodgkin lymphoma. Libraries were prepared by immunoSEQ multiplex PCR; TCRdb keeps only in-frame clonotypes and omits some of them. Among about 61,000 clones, roughly 85% were seen once, and the ten largest hold about 8.1%. The sequencing here drew on peripheral blood mononuclear cells (PBMCs), taken before the fourth cycle of nivolumab. The receptors shown here come from a human donor with classical Hodgkin lymphoma. The CDR3 runs from the conserved cysteine through the conserved F or W. A D gene is named only where the DNA matches it firmly. Rows may omit the clone size; those that give it use once, few, many or a size class.

clone_size: -
j_call: TRBJ1-1
v_call: TRBV5-1
d_call: -
cdr3_aa: CASSLEGGPNTEAFF
cdr3_nt: TGCGCCAGCAGCTTGGAGGGAGGACCGAACACTGAAGCTTTCTTT

clone_size: -
j_call: TRBJ2-2
v_call: TRBV25-1
d_call: -
cdr3_aa: CASSPTTGELFF
cdr3_nt: TGTGCCAGCAGTCCTACCACCGGGGAGCTGTTTTTT

clone_size: few
j_call: TRBJ1-3
v_call: TRBV7-9
d_call: -
cdr3_aa: CASSLFRGSGNTIYF
cdr3_nt: TGTGCCAGCAGCTTATTCCGAGGCTCTGGAAACACCATATATTTT

clone_size: -
j_call: TRBJ2-3
v_call: TRBV1
d_call: -
cdr3_aa: CTSSQDLFRGGGQDTQYF
cdr3_nt: TGCACCAGCAGCCAAGATCTGTTTCGCGGGGGGGGCCAGGATACGCAGTATTTT

clone_size: -
j_call: TRBJ1-4
v_call: TRBV7-9
d_call: TRBD1
cdr3_aa: CASSYRTGGYEKLFF
cdr3_nt: TGTGCCAGCAGCTACCGGACAGGGGGGTATGAAAAACTGTTTTTT

clone_size: few
j_call: TRBJ2-7
v_call: TRBV9
d_call: -
cdr3_aa: CASSPQDLGGEQYF
cdr3_nt: TGTGCCAGCAGCCCCCAGGATCTCGGGGGCGAGCAGTACTTC

clone_size: -
j_call: TRBJ2-7
v_call: TRBV5-1
d_call: TRBD1
cdr3_aa: CASSLGQGAPYEQYF
cdr3_nt: TGCGCCAGCAGCTTGGGACAGGGGGCCCCCTACGAGCAGTACTTC

clone_size: -
j_call: TRBJ2-7
v_call: TRBV9
d_call: -
cdr3_aa: CASSVAMDSYYEQYF
cdr3_nt: TGTGCCAGCAGCGTAGCGATGGACAGCTACTACGAGCAGTACTTC

clone_size: -
j_call: TRBJ1-6
v_call: TRBV5-1
d_call: TRBD1
cdr3_aa: CASSPGAGGGSISPLHF
cdr3_nt: TGCGCCAGCAGCCCGGGGGCAGGGGGCGGTTCGATATCACCCCTCCACTTT

clone_size: -
j_call: TRBJ1-2
v_call: TRBV7-8
d_call: -
cdr3_aa: CASSLARNYGYTF
cdr3_nt: TGTGCCAGCAGCTTAGCCAGGAACTATGGCTACACCTTC

clone_size: -
j_call: TRBJ2-7
v_call: TRBV6-5
d_call: -
cdr3_aa: CASSYSPGPSSYEQYF
cdr3_nt: TGTGCCAGCAGTTACTCGCCGGGTCCGAGCTCCTACGAGCAGTACTTC

clone_size: -
j_call: TRBJ1-1
v_call: TRBV5-1
d_call: -
cdr3_aa: CASSTLGGNTEAFF
cdr3_nt: TGCGCCAGCAGCACCCTGGGGGGGAACACTGAAGCTTTCTTT

clone_size: -
j_call: TRBJ2-7
v_call: TRBV7-8
d_call: TRBD2
cdr3_aa: CASSMGGPYEQYF
cdr3_nt: TGTGCCAGCAGCATGGGAGGGCCCTACGAGCAGTACTTC

clone_size: -
j_call: TRBJ2-1
v_call: TRBV7-3
d_call: -
cdr3_aa: CASSLTSSSYNEQFF
cdr3_nt: TGTGCCAGCAGCTTGACTTCGAGCTCCTACAATGAGCAGTTCTTC

clone_size: -
j_call: TRBJ1-1
v_call: TRBV6-5
d_call: TRBD1
cdr3_aa: CASSETGSVPEAFF
cdr3_nt: TGTGCCAGCAGTGAGACAGGGTCAGTGCCTGAAGCTTTCTTT

clone_size: -
j_call: TRBJ2-4
v_call: TRBV6-5
d_call: -
cdr3_aa: CASSYAERASKNIQYF
cdr3_nt: TGTGCCAGCAGTTACGCAGAGAGGGCCTCCAAAAACATTCAGTACTTC

clone_size: -
j_call: TRBJ2-1
v_call: TRBV5-4
d_call: TRBD1
cdr3_aa: CASSLGQGPYNEQFF
cdr3_nt: TGTGCCAGCAGCTTGGGACAGGGGCCGTACAATGAGCAGTTCTTC

clone_size: -
j_call: TRBJ1-1
v_call: TRBV5-4
d_call: -
cdr3_aa: CASSFGGGRREAFF
cdr3_nt: TGTGCCAGCAGCTTTGGGGGGGGCAGGAGGGAAGCTTTCTTT

clone_size: once
j_call: TRBJ1-2
v_call: TRBV28
d_call: -
cdr3_aa: CASSSKRGYTF
cdr3_nt: TGTGCCAGCAGTTCTAAGAGGGGCTACACCTTC

clone_size: -
j_call: TRBJ1-2
v_call: TRBV19
d_call: TRBD1
cdr3_aa: CASSVGQNYGYTF
cdr3_nt: TGTGCCAGTAGTGTGGGACAGAACTATGGCTACACCTTC

clone_size: once
j_call: TRBJ2-5
v_call: TRBV7-3
d_call: TRBD2
cdr3_aa: CASSAIAGAQETQYF
cdr3_nt: TGTGCCAGCAGCGCGATAGCGGGGGCTCAAGAGACCCAGTACTTC

clone_size: -
j_call: TRBJ2-6
v_call: TRBV7-9
d_call: TRBD2
cdr3_aa: CASSLWGGAGANVLTF
cdr3_nt: TGTGCCAGCAGCTTATGGGGAGGGGCCGGGGCCAACGTCCTGACTTTC

clone_size: -
j_call: TRBJ2-3
v_call: TRBV6-5
d_call: -
cdr3_aa: CASSSFERPSTDTQYF
cdr3_nt: TGTGCCAGCAGTTCCTTCGAGCGGCCAAGCACAGATACGCAGTATTTT

clone_size: -
j_call: TRBJ2-5
v_call: TRBV13
d_call: -
cdr3_aa: CASSFKETQYF
cdr3_nt: TGTGCCAGCAGCTTCAAAGAGACCCAGTACTTC

clone_size: -
j_call: TRBJ1-4
v_call: TRBV27
d_call: TRBD1
cdr3_aa: CASSSLPTGVNEKLFF
cdr3_nt: TGTGCCAGCAGTTCCCTCCCGACAGGGGTTAATGAAAAACTGTTTTTT

clone_size: -
j_call: TRBJ1-4
v_call: TRBV5-6
d_call: TRBD1
cdr3_aa: CASSLAGGQPNEKLFF
cdr3_nt: TGTGCCAGCAGCTTGGCCGGGGGACAGCCTAATGAAAAACTGTTTTTT

clone_size: once
j_call: TRBJ2-7
v_call: TRBV30
d_call: -
cdr3_aa: CAWSAMGDEQYF
cdr3_nt: TGTGCCTGGAGTGCTATGGGGGACGAGCAGTACTTC

clone_size: -
j_call: TRBJ2-3
v_call: TRBV28
d_call: -
cdr3_aa: CASSPAPQPSTDTQYF
cdr3_nt: TGTGCCAGCAGTCCCGCCCCCCAACCTAGCACAGATACGCAGTATTTT

clone_size: -
j_call: TRBJ1-4
v_call: TRBV5-1
d_call: -
cdr3_aa: CASSGSQIGTNEKLFF
cdr3_nt: TGCGCCAGCAGCGGCAGTCAAATTGGGACTAATGAAAAACTGTTTTTT

clone_size: -
j_call: TRBJ2-3
v_call: TRBV5-4
d_call: TRBD2
cdr3_aa: CASSGRAPGGDTQYF
cdr3_nt: TGTGCCAGCAGCGGCCGGGCCCCGGGGGGAGATACGCAGTATTTT

clone_size: -
j_call: TRBJ2-3
v_call: TRBV7-9
d_call: -
cdr3_aa: CASSLFPPVGGDTDTQYF
cdr3_nt: TGTGCCAGCAGCCTTTTCCCCCCTGTGGGCGGCGACACAGATACGCAGTATTTT

clone_size: -
j_call: TRBJ2-7
v_call: TRBV11-3
d_call: TRBD1
cdr3_aa: CASSRGTGGSYEQYF
cdr3_nt: TGTGCCAGCAGCCGCGGGACAGGGGGTTCCTACGAGCAGTACTTC

clone_size: few
j_call: TRBJ2-1
v_call: TRBV10-2
d_call: -
cdr3_aa: CASSGVIGAEQFF
cdr3_nt: TGCGCCAGCAGCGGGGTAATTGGTGCTGAGCAGTTCTTC

clone_size: -
j_call: TRBJ2-3
v_call: TRBV5-5
d_call: -
cdr3_aa: CASIIQFPGTDTQYF
cdr3_nt: TGTGCCAGCATCATTCAATTTCCTGGCACAGATACGCAGTATTTT

clone_size: once
j_call: TRBJ1-2
v_call: TRBV6-5
d_call: -
cdr3_aa: CASSSGEKSYGYTF
cdr3_nt: TGTGCCAGCAGTTCAGGGGAAAAGAGCTATGGCTACACCTTC

clone_size: -
j_call: TRBJ1-1
v_call: TRBV5-1
d_call: TRBD1
cdr3_aa: CASSLVGTGLDTEAFF
cdr3_nt: TGCGCCAGCAGCTTGGTAGGGACAGGGTTGGACACTGAAGCTTTCTTT

clone_size: -
j_call: TRBJ2-7
v_call: TRBV28
d_call: -
cdr3_aa: CATRRTYEQYF
cdr3_nt: TGTGCCACCCGTCGGACCTACGAGCAGTACTTC

clone_size: -
j_call: TRBJ2-3
v_call: TRBV10-3
d_call: -
cdr3_aa: CAISGKGGVGGDTQYF
cdr3_nt: TGTGCCATCAGTGGGAAGGGCGGGGTTGGGGGAGATACGCAGTATTTT

clone_size: -
j_call: TRBJ2-3
v_call: TRBV6-4
d_call: -
cdr3_aa: CASSDSNQGPDTQYF
cdr3_nt: TGTGCCAGCAGTGACTCGAACCAGGGCCCAGATACGCAGTATTTT